This T cell receptor (beta chain) was recovered during a study of T cell responses to AZD1222 COVID-19 vaccine (dated by TCRdb to 2020 to 2022). About the study as a whole: TCR sequencing was performed for 230 to 250 trial participants, of whom 207 were given two doses of AZD1222 and roughly 25 were given two doses of MenACWY control vaccine. Trial participants were enrolled into age subgroups of 18-55, 56-69 and 70-plus years, which contained about 160, 30 and 59 TCR-sequenced participants, respectively. Overall study outcomes, separate from this receptor: Reportedly, close to half of the unique spike-specific TCRs recognized epitopes lying outside the regions that are mutated in the B.1.351 and B.1.1.7 variants. Participants were mostly white British, with more females than males. The authors suggested clonal diversity may have been underestimated. Because no day 14 peak-response samples were available, repertoires were characterized only after the peak T cell response. In the small 56-69-year group, the increase in depth fell short of significance, most likely because of low power. Vaccine-associated CD4 TCRs spanned the whole spike protein, with dominant responses in regions 160-218 and 743-854. A significant rise in spike-specific TCR breadth and depth was observed after two AZD1222 doses relative to day 0 and relative to MenACWY recipients. Conclusions about previously exposed vaccinees are limited because only a handful of AZD1222 recipients were SARS-CoV-2 seropositive at baseline.

About this clone itself: It has no known antigen specificity. No qualities accompany the bases; no much larger clone lies one base away.

What the time point label conveys for this sample: about 28 days (+/-7) after the second vaccine dose. AZD1222 recipients given second doses at about 4 weeks or at about 12 weeks were pooled, since spike-specific TCR depth and breadth were not found to differ between the two schedules. Vaccinee samples came from UK trials COV001 and COV002, including a single-blind randomized controlled phase 2/3 trial of AZD1222 (ChAdOx1 nCoV-19) in healthy adults. For TCRbeta chain sequencing, PBMC samples were collected from trial participants at day 0 and at day 28 after the second dose. The CDR3 regions of human TCRbeta chains were analyzed by immunosequencing. As for the authors' bioinformatics: TCRs in the repertoires were compared against a reference library of SARS-CoV-2-specific TCRs that had been generated with the MIRA antigen-specificity platform. Breadth meant the fraction of unique TCRs that were SARS-CoV-2-associated, whereas depth meant the fraction of total T cells that were SARS-CoV-2-associated. Using the MIRA data, each spike-specific TCR was mapped to the spike region that the TCR reacts to and placed in a CD4 or CD8 class. Log10-transformed breadth and depth values were compared by one-way ANOVA with Sidak's multiple comparisons tests. TCRdb took over this immuneACCESS table, retaining in-frame rearrangements with V and J assigned. Such tables are incomplete; in checked studies, under half of the missing clones stem from an unresolved V gene, and the remainder is unexplained. The V and J calls and clone size were taken over from that table, and D and trimming were inferred from the DNA. The sample table holds roughly 140,000 clones, of which under 95% were seen once. Less than 2.5% of the sample belongs to the ten largest clones.

CDR1 and CDR2, looked up from the germline V gene (reference sequence), are SEHNR and FQNEAQ. Trimming costs V 4 bases and J 5 bases, and their ends lie 12 bases apart. From the cysteine up to the phenylalanine, the CDR3 has a length of 14 residues. Just the 42-base CDR3 DNA is kept, in frame starting at base 1. The V and J segments used are TRBV7-9 and TRBJ1-5, with TRBD1 tentatively as D gene (6 bases match). The clonotype originates from an adult who received the AZD1222 COVID-19 vaccine. The source material was peripheral blood, sampled 28 days after the second AZD1222 dose. The nucleotide sequence is given as TGTGCCAGCAGCTCTACAGGGTATTATCAGCCCCAGCATTTT. Protein translation: CASSSTGYYQPQHF.